The 5 T cell receptor beta chains given below trace back to one sample, sequenced in a study of T cell repertoires in cytomegalovirus infection. Their antigen targets remain unknown. MiXCR, applied by TCRdb to the reads, yields one record per CDR3 protein. The sample holds 300,000 to 400,000 distinct CDR3 sequences, 25% to 35% seen once. The starting material was cultured PBMCs, obtained from culture after CMV antigen stimulation. These receptors originate from a human donor in good health (CMV status not recorded). Some clones in this sample may be carry-over from other donors' samples.

This clonotype has a handful of counts. The chain is built from TRBV4-1 and TRBJ2-7, with 14 positions matching TRBD2. The CDR3 totals 18 residues. Trimming removed 0 bases from V and 2 bases from J; junction bases left unmatched: 6. Germline CDR1 is MGHRA and CDR2 is YSYEKL. The CDR3, as DNA: TGCGCCAGCAGCCAAGATAAGGGACTAGCGGGGGAAACCTACGAGCAGTACTTC. Translation: CASSQDKGLAGETYEQYF.

This clonotype was seen only a few times. The V call is TRBV6-8, the J call TRBJ2-1, with D perhaps TRBD2 (6 bases). The V end lost 5 bases, the J end lost 6 bases, and 17 bases lay between the germline ends. Germline V gene sequence: CDR1 MNHGY, CDR2 SAAAGT. CDR3 length: 15 residues. This chain's CDR3 is CASSHWGGDPNEQFF. For the CDR3, the DNA is TGTGCCAGCAGTCACTGGGGCGGGGACCCCAATGAGCAGTTCTTC.

V and J are TRBV6-6 and TRBJ1-2, with D perhaps matching TRBD1 (5 bases). Germline V CDR1 and CDR2: MNHNY, SVGAGI (reference sequence). This CDR3 is 14 amino acids long. Trimming took 5 bases from V and 0 from J, leaving 10 bases between them. CDR3 sequence reads: CASSDLTANYGYTF. CDR3 nucleotide sequence: TGTGCCAGCAGTGACCTGACAGCTAACTATGGCTACACCTTC.

The rearrangement links TRBV15 to TRBJ2-7; 11 nucleotides line up with TRBD2. The germline gives CDR1 LNHNV, CDR2 YYDKDF (reference sequence). Trimming at V came to 3 bases and at J to 2 bases, leaving 3 bases not matched to a gene. This CDR3 is 15 amino acids long. The CDR3 is CATSRSSGGTYEQYF. The CDR3 DNA is TGTGCCACCAGCAGGTCTAGCGGGGGGACCTACGAGCAGTACTTC.

This clonotype was counted many times. The chain combines TRBV7-8 with TRBJ1-2; the D is unclear. Germline V lookup: CDR1 SGHVS, CDR2 FQNEAQ. This CDR3 contains 16 residues. Trimming stripped 0 bases from V and 1 base from J, with 12 bases between. CDR3 loop: CASSLAHKASNYGYTF. The CDR3, as DNA: TGTGCCAGCAGCTTAGCGCACAAGGCCAGTAACTATGGCTACACCTTC.